This T cell receptor (beta chain) was recorded in a study of blood T cell repertoires in COVID-19. Background on the study: Acute and convalescent COVID-19 samples came from the United States, Italy and Spain.

The CDR3 is made up of 13 amino acids. Trimming stripped 3 bases from V and 7 bases from J, with 12 bases between. The germline gives CDR1 MDHEN, CDR2 SYDVKM. This table comes from immunoSEQ multiplex PCR, and its TCRdb copy is limited to in-frame clones, with some not included. Among some 140,000 clones listed, about 80% were seen once. The gene calls are TRBV28 and TRBJ1-2, with a tentative D call TRBD1 (5 bases). What was sequenced was peripheral blood. The receptor's source is an older woman with acute or convalescent COVID-19. CDR3 sequence reads: CASSLPGRAGYTF. The CDR3, as DNA: TGTGCCAGCAGTTTGCCTGGCAGGGCTGGCTACACCTTC.